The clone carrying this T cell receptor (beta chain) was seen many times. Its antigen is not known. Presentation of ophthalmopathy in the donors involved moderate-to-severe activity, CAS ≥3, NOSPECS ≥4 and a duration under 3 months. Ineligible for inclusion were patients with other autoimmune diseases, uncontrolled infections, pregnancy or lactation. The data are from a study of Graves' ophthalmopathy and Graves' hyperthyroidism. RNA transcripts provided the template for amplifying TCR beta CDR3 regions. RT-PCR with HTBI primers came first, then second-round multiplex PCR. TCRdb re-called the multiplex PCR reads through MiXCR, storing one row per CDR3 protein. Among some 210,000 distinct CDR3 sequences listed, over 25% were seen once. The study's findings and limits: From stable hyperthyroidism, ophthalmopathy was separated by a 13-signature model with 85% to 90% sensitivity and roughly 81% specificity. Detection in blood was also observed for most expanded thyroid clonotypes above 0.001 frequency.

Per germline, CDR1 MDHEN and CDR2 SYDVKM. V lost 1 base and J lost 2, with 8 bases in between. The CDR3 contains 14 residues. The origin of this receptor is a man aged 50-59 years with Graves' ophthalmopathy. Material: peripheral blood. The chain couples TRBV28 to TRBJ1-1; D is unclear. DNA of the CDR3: TGTGCCAGCAGTTTATTCCGATCAAACACTGAAGCTTTCTTT. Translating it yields CASSLFRSNTEAFF.